This T cell receptor (beta chain) is from a study of T cell responses to AZD1222 COVID-19 vaccine. Second-dose intervals of approximately 4 or approximately 12 weeks were pooled. Whole-study results and caveats: Unmutated variant regions reportedly attract nearly half of all spike-specific TCRs.

The method was immunoSEQ multiplex PCR; TCRdb's version includes in-frame clones alone and lacks a portion of them. This table has over 120,000 clones, about 86% appearing once. About this clone itself: What it binds is unknown.

The V gene's germline CDR1 is SGHTA and CDR2 FQGNSA. The CDR3 extends over 15 amino acids. Trimming removed 1 base from V and 11 bases from J, with 18 bases in between. This specimen was peripheral blood, taken 28 days after the second AZD1222 dose. The chain uses TRBV7-2 and TRBJ1-5; a weak D match, TRBD1 (5 bases). The source is an adult who received the AZD1222 COVID-19 vaccine. CDR3 loop: CASSLGGAALYAQHF. The DNA for the CDR3 is TGTGCCAGCAGCTTAGGCGGGGCAGCACTTTACGCCCAGCATTTT.